Described below is a single TCR beta chain sequence and its context. Its specificity is not known. The entry originates in a study of blood T cells in healthy people across ages. Study-wide findings and caveats: Long-lived donors exceeded aged donors in naive CD4+ cells and diversity.

The use of a sample-barcoded 5' primer and a J-beta primer mix characterized a second PCR of 7 to 11 cycles. One entry per CDR3 protein results from TCRdb running MiXCR on the 5' RACE reads. Of 780,000 or so distinct CDR3 sequences in the sample, 56% were seen once. The CDR3 loop spans 13 amino acids. The V end lost 4 bases, the J end lost 5 bases, and 9 bases lay between the germline ends. The germline gives CDR1 DFQATT, CDR2 SNEGSKA (reference sequence). Material: blood. The chain joins TRBV20-1 to TRBJ1-6; D is undetermined. This clonotype was sampled from a man aged 40-49 years in good health. CDR3 in amino acids: CSAKTQNNSPLHF. CDR3 in DNA: TGCAGTGCTAAGACACAAAATAATTCACCCCTCCACTTT.